This T cell receptor (beta chain) originates from a study of cytomegalovirus exposure and HLA in healthy donors. Study information: A prior study identified approximately 110 million unique TCR beta sequences from around 180 million T cells.

Primers for the PCR totalled 60 Vbeta and 13 Jbeta. The protocol was immunoSEQ multiplex PCR, while the TCRdb copy is restricted to in-frame clones and leaves out a portion. The sample carries about 150,000 clones, around 80% recorded once. Study findings and constraints: Several V segments, TRBV6-2 and TRBV6-3 among them, could not be told apart and were dropped.

The CDR3 spans 14 residues. Losses at the gene ends were 5 bases for V and 7 bases for J; bases not matched to a gene: 7. Looked up from germline, CDR1 is SGHTA and CDR2 is FQGNSA. As to this clone: Its antigen is currently unknown.

Nominally healthy donors provided the samples, though records likely missed some immune exposures. The rearrangement links TRBV7-2 to TRBJ2-7; 11 bases map to TRBD1. Source material: PBMCs. The sequence was collected from a man aged 40-49 years in good health and CMV-seropositive. The CDR3: CASSPWDRGLEQYF. Here the CDR3 DNA reads TGTGCCAGCAGCCCCTGGGACAGGGGGTTGGAGCAGTACTTC.